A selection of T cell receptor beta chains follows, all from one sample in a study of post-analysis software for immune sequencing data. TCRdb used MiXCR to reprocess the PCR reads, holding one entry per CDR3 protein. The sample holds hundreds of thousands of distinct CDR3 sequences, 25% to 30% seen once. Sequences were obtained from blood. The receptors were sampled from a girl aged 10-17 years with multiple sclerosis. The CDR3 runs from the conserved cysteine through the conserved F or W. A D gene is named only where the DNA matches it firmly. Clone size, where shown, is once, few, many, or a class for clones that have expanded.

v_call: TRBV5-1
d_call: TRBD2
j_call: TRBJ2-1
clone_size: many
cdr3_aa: CASSFRVSGSGGEQFF
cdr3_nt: TGCGCCAGCAGCTTTAGGGTTAGCGGGAGTGGCGGTGAGCAGTTCTTC

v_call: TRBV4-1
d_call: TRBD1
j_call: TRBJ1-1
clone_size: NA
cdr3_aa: CASSQDLTGGTEAFF
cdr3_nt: TGCGCCAGCAGCCAAGATCTAACAGGGGGCACTGAAGCTTTCTTT

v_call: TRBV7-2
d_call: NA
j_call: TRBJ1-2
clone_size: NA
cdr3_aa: CASSFPERHGGYTF
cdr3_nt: TGTGCCAGCAGCTTTCCAGAACGGCACGGTGGCTACACCTTC

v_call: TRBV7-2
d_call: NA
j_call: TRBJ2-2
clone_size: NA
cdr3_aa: CASSLLTSGAGELFF
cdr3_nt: TGTGCCAGCAGCTTACTAACTAGTGGCGCCGGGGAGCTGTTTTTT

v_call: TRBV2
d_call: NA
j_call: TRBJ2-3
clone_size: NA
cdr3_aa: CASSPRTHPGDTQYF
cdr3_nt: TGTGCCAGCAGTCCGCGGACCCACCCGGGAGATACGCAGTATTTT

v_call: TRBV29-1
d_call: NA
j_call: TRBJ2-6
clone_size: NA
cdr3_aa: CSATDGINTFGANVLTF
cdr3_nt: TGCAGCGCTACCGACGGGATAAACACGTTTGGGGCCAACGTCCTGACTTTC

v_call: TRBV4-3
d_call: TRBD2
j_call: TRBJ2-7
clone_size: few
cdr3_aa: CASSQVVLQRGSSAYEQYF
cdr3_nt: TGCGCCAGCAGCCAAGTTGTCCTTCAGCGGGGCAGTTCTGCCTACGAGCAGTACTTC

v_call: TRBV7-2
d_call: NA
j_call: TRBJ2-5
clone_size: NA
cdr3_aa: CASSLLYKGGETQYF
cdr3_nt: TGTGCCAGCAGCTTACTGTACAAAGGGGGAGAGACCCAGTACTTC

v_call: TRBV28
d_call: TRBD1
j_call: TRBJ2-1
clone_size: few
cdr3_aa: CASSLPGQGRGNEQFF
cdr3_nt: TGTGCCAGCAGTTTACCCGGACAGGGTCGGGGCAATGAGCAGTTCTTC

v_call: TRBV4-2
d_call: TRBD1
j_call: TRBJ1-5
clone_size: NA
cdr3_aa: CASSQTRTGQNQPQHF
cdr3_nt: TGTGCCAGCAGCCAAACCCGGACAGGGCAAAATCAGCCCCAGCATTTT

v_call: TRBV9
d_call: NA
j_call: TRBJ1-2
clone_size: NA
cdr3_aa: CASSVDFVGYGYTF
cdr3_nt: TGTGCCAGCAGCGTAGATTTTGTGGGGTATGGCTACACCTTC

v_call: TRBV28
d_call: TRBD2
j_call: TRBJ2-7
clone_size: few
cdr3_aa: CASSSPLGLAGVSAQYF
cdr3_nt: TGTGCCAGCAGCTCCCCGCTGGGACTAGCGGGAGTGTCCGCCCAGTACTTC

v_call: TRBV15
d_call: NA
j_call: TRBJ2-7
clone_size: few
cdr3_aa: CATSRTDLGEQYF
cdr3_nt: TGTGCCACCAGCAGAACAGACCTGGGGGAGCAGTACTTC

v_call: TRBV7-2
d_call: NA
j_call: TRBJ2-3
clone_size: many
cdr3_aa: CASSLTGYTDTQYF
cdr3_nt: TGTGCCAGCAGCCTCACAGGGTACACAGATACGCAGTATTTT

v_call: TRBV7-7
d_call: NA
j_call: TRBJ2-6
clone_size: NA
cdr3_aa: CASSEALGANVLTF
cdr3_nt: TGTGCCAGCTCGGAGGCATTGGGGGCCAACGTCCTGACTTTC

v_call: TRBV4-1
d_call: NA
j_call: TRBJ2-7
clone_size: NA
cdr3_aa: CASSQSTRTVEQYF
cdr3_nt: TGCGCCAGCAGCCAATCGACACGGACGGTAGAGCAGTACTTC

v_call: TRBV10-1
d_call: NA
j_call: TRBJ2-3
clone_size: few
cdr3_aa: CASSEGGSSDTQYF
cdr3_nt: TGCGCCAGCAGTGAAGGCGGTTCCTCAGATACGCAGTATTTT

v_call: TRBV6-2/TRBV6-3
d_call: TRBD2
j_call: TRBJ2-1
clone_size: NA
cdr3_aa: CASRHPTSGYYNEQFF
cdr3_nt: TGTGCCAGCAGGCACCCGACTAGCGGGTACTACAATGAGCAGTTCTTC

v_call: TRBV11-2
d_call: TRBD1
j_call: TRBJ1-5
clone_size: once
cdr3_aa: CASSLGTGGLSQPQHF
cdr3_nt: TGTGCCAGCAGCTTAGGGACAGGGGGCTTGAGTCAGCCCCAGCATTTT